This T cell receptor (beta chain) was sequenced in a study of blood T cell repertoires in COVID-19. At the level of the study: Samples representing acute and convalescent COVID-19 were sourced from the United States, Italy and Spain.

The CDR3 extends over 15 amino acids. V lost 5 bases to trimming and J lost 1 base; unmatched junction nucleotides: 4. CDR1 MNHEY and CDR2 SVGAGI come from the germline V gene. Sequenced by immunoSEQ multiplex PCR; TCRdb stores in-frame clones only, minus some. The table lists a few hundred thousand clones, 70% to 90% of them singletons. The clonotype comes from a human donor in a cohort sampled during active COVID-19. Source material: peripheral blood. The chain has TRBV6-5 and TRBJ1-1; 10 bases line up with TRBD1. Written as DNA, the CDR3 is TGTGCCAGCAGTACCCGGGACAGGGGGAACACTGAAGCTTTCTTT. Residues: CASSTRDRGNTEAFF.